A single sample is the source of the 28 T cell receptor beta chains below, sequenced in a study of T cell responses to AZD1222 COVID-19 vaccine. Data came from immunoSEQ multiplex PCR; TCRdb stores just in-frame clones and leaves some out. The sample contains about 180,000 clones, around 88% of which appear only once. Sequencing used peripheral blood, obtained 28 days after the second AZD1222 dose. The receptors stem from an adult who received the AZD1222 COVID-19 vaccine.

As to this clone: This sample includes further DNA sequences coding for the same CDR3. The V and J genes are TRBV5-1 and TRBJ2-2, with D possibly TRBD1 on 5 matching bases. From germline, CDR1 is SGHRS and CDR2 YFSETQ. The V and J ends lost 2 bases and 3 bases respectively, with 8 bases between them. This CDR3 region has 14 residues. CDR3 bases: TGCGCCAGCAGCTTAATAGGGGACACCGGGGAGCTGTTTTTT. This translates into CASSLIGDTGELFF.

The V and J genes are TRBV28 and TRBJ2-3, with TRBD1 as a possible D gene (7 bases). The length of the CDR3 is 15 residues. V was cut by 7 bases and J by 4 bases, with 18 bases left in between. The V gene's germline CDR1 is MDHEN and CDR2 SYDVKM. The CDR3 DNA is TGTGCCAGCATTCCCGGAGGGGGCTGGCCAGATACGCAGTATTTT. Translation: CASIPGGGWPDTQYF.

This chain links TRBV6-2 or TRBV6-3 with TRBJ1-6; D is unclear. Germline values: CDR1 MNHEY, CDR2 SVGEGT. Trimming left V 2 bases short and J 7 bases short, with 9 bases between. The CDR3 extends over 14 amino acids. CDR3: CASSYGPRNSPLHF. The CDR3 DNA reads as TGTGCCAGCAGTTACGGGCCTCGGAATTCACCCCTCCACTTT.

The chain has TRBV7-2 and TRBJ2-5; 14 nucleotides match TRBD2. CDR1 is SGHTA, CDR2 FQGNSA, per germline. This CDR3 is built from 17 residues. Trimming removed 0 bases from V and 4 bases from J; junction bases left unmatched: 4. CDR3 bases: TGTGCCAGCAGCTTAGCGACTAGCGGGGGGGCCGGAGAGACCCAGTACTTC. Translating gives CASSLATSGGAGETQYF.

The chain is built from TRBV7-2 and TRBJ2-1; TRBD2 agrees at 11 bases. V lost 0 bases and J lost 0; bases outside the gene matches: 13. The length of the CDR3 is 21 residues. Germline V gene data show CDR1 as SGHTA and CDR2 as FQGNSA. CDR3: CASSLARGGSGGVDSYNEQFF. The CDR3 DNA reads TGTGCCAGCAGCTTAGCAAGGGGGGGTAGCGGGGGGGTTGACTCCTACAATGAGCAGTTCTTC.

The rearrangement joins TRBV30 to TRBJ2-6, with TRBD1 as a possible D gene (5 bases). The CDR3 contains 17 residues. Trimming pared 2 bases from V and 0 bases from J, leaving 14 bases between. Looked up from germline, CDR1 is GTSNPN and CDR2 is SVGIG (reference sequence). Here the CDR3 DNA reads TGTGCCTGGAGTAGGGGCAGGTCTAGCTCTGGGGCCAACGTCCTGACTTTC. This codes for CAWSRGRSSSGANVLTF. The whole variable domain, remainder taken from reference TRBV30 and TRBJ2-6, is SQTIHQWPATLVQPVGSPLSLECTVEGTSNPNLYWYRQAAGRGLQLLFYSVGIGQISSEVPQNLSASRPQDRQFILSSKKLLLSDSGFYLCAWSRGRSSSGANVLTFGAGSRLTVL.

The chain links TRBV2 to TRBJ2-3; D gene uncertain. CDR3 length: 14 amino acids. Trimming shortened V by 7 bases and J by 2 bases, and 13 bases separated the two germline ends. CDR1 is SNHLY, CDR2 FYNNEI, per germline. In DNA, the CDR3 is TGTGCCAGCATCCCCCGGGCGTACACAGATACGCAGTATTTT. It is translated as CASIPRAYTDTQYF.

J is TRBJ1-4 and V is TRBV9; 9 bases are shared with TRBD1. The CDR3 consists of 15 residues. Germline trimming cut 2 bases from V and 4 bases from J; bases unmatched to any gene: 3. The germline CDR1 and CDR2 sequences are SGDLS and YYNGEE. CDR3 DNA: TGTGCCAGCAGCGTGACAGGGGGATTTAATGAAAAACTGTTTTTT. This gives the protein CASSVTGGFNEKLFF.

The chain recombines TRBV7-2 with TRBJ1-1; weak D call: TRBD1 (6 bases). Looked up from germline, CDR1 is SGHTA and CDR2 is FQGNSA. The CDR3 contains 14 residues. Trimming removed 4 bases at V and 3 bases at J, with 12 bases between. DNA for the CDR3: TGTGCCAGCAGCTCCATGGACAGCTACACTGAAGCTTTCTTT. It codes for CASSSMDSYTEAFF.

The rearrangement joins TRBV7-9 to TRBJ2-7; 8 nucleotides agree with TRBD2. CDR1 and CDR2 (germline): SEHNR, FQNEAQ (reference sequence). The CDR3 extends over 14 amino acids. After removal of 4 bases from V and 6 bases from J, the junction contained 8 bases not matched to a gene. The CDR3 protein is CASSSLERGIEQYF. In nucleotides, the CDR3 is TGTGCCAGCAGCTCCCTGGAGCGGGGGATCGAGCAGTACTTC.

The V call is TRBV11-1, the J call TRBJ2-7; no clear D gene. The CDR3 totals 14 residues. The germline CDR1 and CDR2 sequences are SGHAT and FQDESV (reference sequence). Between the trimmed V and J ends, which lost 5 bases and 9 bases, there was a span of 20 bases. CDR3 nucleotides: TGTGCCAGCAGCCCCGGGCCCCCAGAACCCCGGCAGTACTTC. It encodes CASSPGPPEPRQYF.

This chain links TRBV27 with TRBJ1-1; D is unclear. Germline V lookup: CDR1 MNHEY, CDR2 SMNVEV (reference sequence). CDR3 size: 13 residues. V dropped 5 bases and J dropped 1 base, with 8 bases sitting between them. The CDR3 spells CASSNKPNTEAFF. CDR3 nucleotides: TGTGCCAGCAGTAACAAACCGAACACTGAAGCTTTCTTT.

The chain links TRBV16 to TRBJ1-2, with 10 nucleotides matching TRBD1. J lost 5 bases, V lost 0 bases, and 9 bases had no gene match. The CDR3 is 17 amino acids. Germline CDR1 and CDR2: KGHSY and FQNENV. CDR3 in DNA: TGTGCCAGCAGCCAATCCGCGACAGGGGGCGCCTTGTATGGCTACACCTTC. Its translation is CASSQSATGGALYGYTF.

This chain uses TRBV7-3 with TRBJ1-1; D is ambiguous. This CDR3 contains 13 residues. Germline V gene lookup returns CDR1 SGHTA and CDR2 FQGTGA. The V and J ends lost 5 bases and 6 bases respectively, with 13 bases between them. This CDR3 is CASSPDGSAEAFF. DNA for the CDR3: TGTGCCAGCAGCCCGGACGGCAGCGCTGAAGCTTTCTTT.

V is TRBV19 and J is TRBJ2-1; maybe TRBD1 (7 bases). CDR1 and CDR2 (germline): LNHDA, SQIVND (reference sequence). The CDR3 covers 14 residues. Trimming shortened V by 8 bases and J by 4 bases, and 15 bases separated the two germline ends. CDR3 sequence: CASSGGWFYNEQFF. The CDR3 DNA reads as TGTGCCAGTTCAGGGGGGTGGTTTTACAATGAGCAGTTCTTC.

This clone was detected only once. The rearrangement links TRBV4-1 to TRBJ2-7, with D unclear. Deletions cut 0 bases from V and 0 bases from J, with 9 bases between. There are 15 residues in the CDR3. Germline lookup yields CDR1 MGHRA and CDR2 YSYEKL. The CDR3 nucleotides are TGCGCCAGCAGCCAAGATGGGGATCTCTCCTACGAGCAGTACTTC. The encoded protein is CASSQDGDLSYEQYF.

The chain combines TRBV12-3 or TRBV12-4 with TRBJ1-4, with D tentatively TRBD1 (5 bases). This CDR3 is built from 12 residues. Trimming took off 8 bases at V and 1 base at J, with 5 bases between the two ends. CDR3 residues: CASQGTNEKLFF. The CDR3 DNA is TGTGCCAGCCAGGGAACTAATGAAAAACTGTTTTTT.

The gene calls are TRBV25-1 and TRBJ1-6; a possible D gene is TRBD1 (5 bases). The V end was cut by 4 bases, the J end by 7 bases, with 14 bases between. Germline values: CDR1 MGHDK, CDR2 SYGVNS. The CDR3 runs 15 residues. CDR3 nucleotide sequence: TGTGCCAGCAGTGCCTGGGGGGGTCGGAATTCACCCCTCCACTTT. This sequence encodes CASSAWGGRNSPLHF.

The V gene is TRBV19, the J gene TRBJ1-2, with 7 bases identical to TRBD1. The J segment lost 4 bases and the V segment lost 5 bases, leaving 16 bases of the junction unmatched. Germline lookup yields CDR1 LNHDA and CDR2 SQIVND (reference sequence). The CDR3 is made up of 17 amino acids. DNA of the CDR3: TGTGCCAGTAGTCCCATATCAAGCACAGGGGCCACCTATGGCTACACCTTC. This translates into CASSPISSTGATYGYTF.

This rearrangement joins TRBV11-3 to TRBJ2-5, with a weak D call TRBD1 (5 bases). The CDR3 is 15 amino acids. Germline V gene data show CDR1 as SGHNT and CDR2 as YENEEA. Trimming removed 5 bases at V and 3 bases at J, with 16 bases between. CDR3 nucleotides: TGTGCCAGCAGCCCCACCCCACAGGCCGAAGAGACCCAGTACTTC. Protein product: CASSPTPQAEETQYF.

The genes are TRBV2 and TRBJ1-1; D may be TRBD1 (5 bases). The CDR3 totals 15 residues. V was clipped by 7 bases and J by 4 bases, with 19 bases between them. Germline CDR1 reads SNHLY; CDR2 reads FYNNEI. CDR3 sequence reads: CASTGDQGPVTEAFF. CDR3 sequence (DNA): TGTGCCAGCACGGGGGACCAGGGACCGGTCACTGAAGCTTTCTTT.

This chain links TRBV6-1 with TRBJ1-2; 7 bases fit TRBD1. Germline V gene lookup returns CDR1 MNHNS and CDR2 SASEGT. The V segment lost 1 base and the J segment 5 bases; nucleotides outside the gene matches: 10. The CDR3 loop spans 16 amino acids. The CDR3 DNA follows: TGTGCCAGCAGTGAAGTCTTCCGGGACAGCCTGTATGGCTACACCTTC. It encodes CASSEVFRDSLYGYTF.

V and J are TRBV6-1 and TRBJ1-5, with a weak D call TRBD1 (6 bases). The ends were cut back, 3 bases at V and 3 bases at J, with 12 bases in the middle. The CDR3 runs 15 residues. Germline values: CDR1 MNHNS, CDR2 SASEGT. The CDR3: CASSEGAPYNQPQHF. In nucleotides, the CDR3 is TGTGCCAGCAGTGAGGGGGCGCCGTACAATCAGCCCCAGCATTTT.

CDR3 DNA sequence: TGTGCCAGCAGTTGGGGCGGGACAGGGAGGAGGGACGAGCAGTACTTC. Protein product: CASSWGGTGRRDEQYF. The chain couples TRBV5-4 to TRBJ2-7, with 9 bases aligning to TRBD1. The length of the CDR3 is 16 residues. CDR1 is SGHNT, CDR2 YYREEE, per germline (reference sequence). V was pared by 5 bases and J by 5 bases, with 14 bases of the junction left unmatched.

CDR3 nucleotide sequence: TGTGCCAGCAAGCCGACAGGGGATCATTCACCCCTCCACTTT. Translation: CASKPTGDHSPLHF. J is TRBJ1-6 and V is TRBV9, with 8 positions matching TRBD1. The CDR3 totals 14 residues. V shed 6 bases, J shed 8 bases, and the junction held 7 bases outside the gene matches. Germline values: CDR1 SGDLS, CDR2 YYNGEE.

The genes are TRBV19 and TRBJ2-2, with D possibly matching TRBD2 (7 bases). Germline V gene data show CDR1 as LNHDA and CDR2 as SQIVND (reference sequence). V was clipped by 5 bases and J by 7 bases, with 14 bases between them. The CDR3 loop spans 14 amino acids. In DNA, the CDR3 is TGTGCCAGTAGTTTGGGGGGGCGGATCGGGGAGCTGTTTTTT. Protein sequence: CASSLGGRIGELFF. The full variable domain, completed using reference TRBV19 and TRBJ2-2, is DGGITQSPKYLFRKEGQNVTLSCEQNLNHDAMYWYRQDPGQGLRLIYYSQIVNDFQKGDIAEGYSVSREKKESFPLTVTSAQKNPTAFYLCASSLGGRIGELFFGEGSRLTVL.

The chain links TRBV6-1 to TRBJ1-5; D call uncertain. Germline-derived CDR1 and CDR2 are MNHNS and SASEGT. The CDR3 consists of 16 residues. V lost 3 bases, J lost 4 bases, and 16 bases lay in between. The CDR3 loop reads CASSEPRARINQPQHF. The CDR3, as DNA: TGTGCCAGCAGTGAGCCCCGGGCCCGAATTAATCAGCCCCAGCATTTT.

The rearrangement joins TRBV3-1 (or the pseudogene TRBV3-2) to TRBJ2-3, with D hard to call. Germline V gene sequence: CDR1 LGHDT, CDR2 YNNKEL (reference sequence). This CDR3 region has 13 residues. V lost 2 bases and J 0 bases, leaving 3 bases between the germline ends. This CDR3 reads CASSQSSTDTQYF. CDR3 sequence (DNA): TGTGCCAGCAGCCAATCTAGCACAGATACGCAGTATTTT.